The next 10 T cell receptor beta chains were all read from a single sample in a study of cytomegalovirus exposure and HLA in healthy donors. The PCR made use of 60 Vbeta and 13 Jbeta primers. Data came from immunoSEQ multiplex PCR; TCRdb stores just in-frame clones and leaves some out. Of approximately 170,000 clones in the sample, about 76% were seen once. The sequencing sample was made of PBMCs. Source of these receptors: a male donor in good health and CMV-seropositive.

The V call is TRBV2, the J call TRBJ1-4, with 7 nucleotides matching TRBD1. Germline-derived CDR1 and CDR2 are SNHLY and FYNNEI. The ends lost 6 bases at V and 5 bases at J; junction bases unmatched: 9. This CDR3 is built from 15 residues. CDR3 nucleotide sequence: TGTGCCAGCAGATACCTGGGACAGCGAAATGAAAAACTGTTTTTT. Its protein is CASRYLGQRNEKLFF.

This rearrangement joins TRBV27 to TRBJ2-7, with 7 bases matching TRBD1. V was pared by 5 bases and J by 4 bases, with 20 bases of the junction left unmatched. Germline values: CDR1 MNHEY, CDR2 SMNVEV (reference sequence). This CDR3 region has 18 residues. For the CDR3, the DNA is TGTGCCAGCAGTCCCTACGCGGCGACAGGGAAGGCGGCTTACGAGCAGTACTTC. It encodes CASSPYAATGKAAYEQYF.

V and J are TRBV1 and TRBJ1-5; the tabulated D call, TRBD1, remains unverified against the DNA. TRBV1 is a documented pseudogene. The CDR3 extends over 14 amino acids. CDR3 region: CTSSRGTAYQPQHF. CDR3 nucleotides: TGCACCAGCAGCCGGGGGACAGCCTATCAGCCCCAGCATTTT.

This clone was detected a few times. The V call is TRBV2, the J call TRBJ1-4, with D hard to call. V dropped 3 bases and J dropped 0 bases, with 8 bases sitting between them. The V gene's germline CDR1 is SNHLY and CDR2 FYNNEI. This CDR3 contains 15 residues. The CDR3 DNA reads TGTGCCAGCAGTGATCCGACTGCAACTAATGAAAAACTGTTTTTT. It yields the protein CASSDPTATNEKLFF.

The chain uses TRBV11-2 and TRBJ1-1; 7 bases match TRBD1. V lost 6 bases and J lost 1; bases outside the gene matches: 8. There are 15 residues in the CDR3. CDR1 is SGHAT, CDR2 FQNNGV, per germline. CDR3 sequence: CASSLLTGSNTEAFF. The DNA of the CDR3 is TGTGCCAGCAGTCTCCTGACAGGGTCGAACACTGAAGCTTTCTTT.

With regard to this clone: One junction end does not reproduce the germline sequence, and a read error may be involved. The chain couples TRBV2 to TRBJ1-1, with 7 bases matching TRBD1. CDR1 is SNHLY, CDR2 FYNNEI, per germline. The CDR3 sequence is 13 residues long. CDR3 protein: CASMTGMNAEAFF. Written as DNA, the CDR3 is TGTGCCAGCATGACAGGGATGAACGCTGAAGCTTTCTTT. Variable domain in full (rest from reference TRBV2 and TRBJ1-1): EPEVTQTPSHQVTQMGQEVILRCVPISNHLYFYWYRQILGQKVEFLVSFYNNEISEKSEIFDDQFSVERPDGSNFTLKIRSTKLEDSAMYFCASMTGMNAEAFFGQGTRLTVV.

This clone was recorded a few times. The V and J genes are TRBV10-3 and TRBJ1-1; no clear D gene. The V gene's germline CDR1 is ENHRY and CDR2 SYGVKD. V shed 6 bases and J shed 2 bases, with 16 bases lying between them. The CDR3 contains 15 residues. Here the CDR3 DNA reads TGTGCCATCAGGCCCGGTCTGGAGTCAAACACTGAAGCTTTCTTT. Residues: CAIRPGLESNTEAFF.

This chain links TRBV5-1 with TRBJ2-2; 8 bases map to TRBD2. The CDR3 sequence is 16 residues long. The J segment lost 3 bases and the V segment lost 4 bases, leaving 8 bases of the junction unmatched. Germline-derived CDR1 and CDR2 are SGHRS and YFSETQ. The CDR3 nucleotides read TGCGCCAGCAGCCCCGGGGGGGGGCGCCACACCGGGGAGCTGTTTTTT. Translating gives CASSPGGGRHTGELFF.

CDR3 in amino acids: CASSVVGGKNTEAFF. CDR3 nucleotides: TGTGCCAGCAGCGTAGTCGGGGGAAAGAACACTGAAGCTTTCTTT. The chain is built from TRBV9 and TRBJ1-1; maybe TRBD1 (5 bases). From germline, CDR1 is SGDLS and CDR2 YYNGEE. Between the trimmed V and J ends, which lost 0 bases and 1 base, there was a span of 10 bases. The CDR3 runs to 15 residues.

The chain couples TRBV9 to TRBJ2-3, with 13 positions matching TRBD2. The junction had 7 bases not matched to a gene; V was cut back by 3 bases and J by 9 bases. CDR3 length equals 15 residues. The germline gives CDR1 SGDLS, CDR2 YYNGEE. CDR3 DNA sequence: TGTGCCAGCAGCGCCGGTTGGACTAGCGGGGGAACGCAGTATTTT. The encoded protein is CASSAGWTSGGTQYF.